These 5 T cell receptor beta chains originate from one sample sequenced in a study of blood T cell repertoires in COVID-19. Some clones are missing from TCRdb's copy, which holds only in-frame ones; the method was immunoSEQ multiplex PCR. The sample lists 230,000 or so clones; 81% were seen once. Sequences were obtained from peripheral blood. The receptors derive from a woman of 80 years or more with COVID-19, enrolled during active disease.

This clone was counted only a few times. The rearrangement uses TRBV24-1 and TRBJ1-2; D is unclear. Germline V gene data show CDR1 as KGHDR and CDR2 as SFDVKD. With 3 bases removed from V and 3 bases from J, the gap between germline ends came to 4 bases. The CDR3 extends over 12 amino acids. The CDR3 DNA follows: TGTGCCACCAGTGATACAGACTATGGCTACACCTTC. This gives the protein CATSDTDYGYTF.

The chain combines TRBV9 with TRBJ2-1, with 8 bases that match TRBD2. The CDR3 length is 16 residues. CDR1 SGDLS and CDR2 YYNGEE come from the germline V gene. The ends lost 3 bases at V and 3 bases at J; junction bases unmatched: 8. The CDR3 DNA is TGTGCCAGCAGCGCTAGCCGGCTAGCGGGCTACAATGAGCAGTTCTTC. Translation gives CASSASRLAGYNEQFF.

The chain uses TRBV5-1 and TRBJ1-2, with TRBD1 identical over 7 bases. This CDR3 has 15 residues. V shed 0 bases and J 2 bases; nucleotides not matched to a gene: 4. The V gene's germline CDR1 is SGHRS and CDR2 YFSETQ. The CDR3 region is CASSLAETGNYGYTF. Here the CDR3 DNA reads TGCGCCAGCAGCTTGGCCGAGACAGGGAACTATGGCTACACCTTC.

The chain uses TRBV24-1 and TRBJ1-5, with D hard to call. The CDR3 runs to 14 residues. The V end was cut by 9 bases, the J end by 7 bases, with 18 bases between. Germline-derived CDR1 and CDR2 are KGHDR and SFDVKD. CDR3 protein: CATSGDGVNQPQHF. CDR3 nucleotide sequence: TGTGCCACCTCCGGAGACGGGGTCAACCAGCCCCAGCATTTT.

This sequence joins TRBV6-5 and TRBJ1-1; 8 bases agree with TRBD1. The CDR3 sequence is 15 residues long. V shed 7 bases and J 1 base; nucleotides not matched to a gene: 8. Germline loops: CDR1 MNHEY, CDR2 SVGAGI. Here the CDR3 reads CASNPAGTGNTEAFF. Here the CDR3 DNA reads TGTGCCAGCAACCCCGCCGGGACAGGGAACACTGAAGCTTTCTTT.